A selection of T cell receptor beta chains follows, all from one sample in a study of blood T cell repertoires in COVID-19. The repertoire was sequenced with immunoSEQ multiplex PCR; TCRdb's copy has only in-frame clones and lacks some. This table has 240,000 or so clones, roughly 79% appearing once. The sequenced sample was peripheral blood. Every receptor here comes from a woman older than 75 with COVID-19, enrolled during active disease. The CDR3 runs from the conserved cysteine through the conserved F or W. D genes are given only for firm matches. Only part of the rows carry a size: once, few, many, or a class if the clone is expanded.

d_call,j_call,v_call,clone_size,cdr3_nt,cdr3_aa
TRBD2,TRBJ2-1,TRBV2,-,TGTGCCAGCGGGCTACTAGCGGCCAATGAGCAGTTCTTC,CASGLLAANEQFF
-,TRBJ2-5,TRBV5-1,-,TGCGCCAGCAGCTTGGGAGCAGGCCAAGAGACCCAGTACTTC,CASSLGAGQETQYF
-,TRBJ2-1,TRBV7-2,-,TGTGCCAGCAGCTTCGGCTCGACAGACGTAGGGTATGAGCAGTTCTTC,CASSFGSTDVGYEQFF
-,TRBJ1-6,TRBV5-8,few,TGTGCCAGCAGCTTGGAAGAAACGGGTTCACCCCTCCACTTT,CASSLEETGSPLHF
TRBD1,TRBJ1-1,TRBV3-1/TRBV3-2,-,TGTGCCAGCAGCCTACAGGGGAACATGAACACTGAAGCTTTCTTT,CASSLQGNMNTEAFF
-,TRBJ1-5,TRBV28,-,TGTGCCAGCAGTAAAGACGGGTCGTGGGGCAATCAGCCCCAGCATTTT,CASSKDGSWGNQPQHF
-,TRBJ2-2,TRBV3-1/TRBV3-2,-,TGTGCCAGCAGCCGAGGGGGAAACACCGGGGAGCTGTTTTTT,CASSRGGNTGELFF
-,TRBJ1-1,TRBV11-2,-,TGTGCCAGCAGCAGTCGGGGGACTGAAGCTTTCTTT,CASSSRGTEAFF
TRBD1,TRBJ1-2,TRBV5-1,few,TGCGCCAGCAGCTTCCTACCGGACAGGGGATTGGGAGGCTACACCTTC,CASSFLPDRGLGGYTF
-,TRBJ1-4,TRBV30,-,TGTGCCTGGAGCAAAAGACAGCTTACAACTAATGAAAAACTGTTTTTT,CAWSKRQLTTNEKLFF
-,TRBJ2-7,TRBV10-3,once,TGTGCCATCAGCCCGGCGGGGAGCTCCTACGAGCAGTACTTC,CAISPAGSSYEQYF
-,TRBJ1-1,TRBV6-5,-,TGTGCCAGCAGTTACCTAGACAGGTATAACACTGAAGCTTTCTTT,CASSYLDRYNTEAFF
TRBD1,TRBJ1-6,TRBV2,-,TGTGCCAGCAGGGGACAGGAAAATTCACCCCTCCACTTT,CASRGQENSPLHF
-,TRBJ2-7,TRBV6-2/TRBV6-3,once,TGTGCCAGCAGTTTGACGGGAGTATCCTACGAGCAGTACTTC,CASSLTGVSYEQYF
-,TRBJ2-7,TRBV11-2,few,TGTGCCAGCAGCTTACTAGCCTACGAGCAGTACTTC,CASSLLAYEQYF
-,TRBJ1-3,TRBV18,-,TGTGCCAGCTCCTACGCTTTCCTCTCTGGAAACACCATATATTTT,CASSYAFLSGNTIYF
-,TRBJ2-5,TRBV9,-,TGTGCCAGCAGCCCCCGGACAGAGGATTTGAAGACCCAGTACTTC,CASSPRTEDLKTQYF
TRBD1,TRBJ2-7,TRBV29-1,-,TGCAGCGCTCTTACAGGGGGGAAGCACGAGCAGTACTTC,CSALTGGKHEQYF
TRBD2,TRBJ2-1,TRBV7-9,-,TGTGCCAGCAGTTTTAGCGGGAGAACTAACTACAATGAGCAGTTCTTC,CASSFSGRTNYNEQFF
TRBD1,TRBJ1-3,TRBV2,-,TGTGCCAGCAGTGGACAGGGGACCCCTGGAAACACCATATATTTT,CASSGQGTPGNTIYF
TRBD1,TRBJ2-7,TRBV24-1,-,TGTGCCACCAGGAAAGACAGGGTTACCTACGAGCAGTACTTC,CATRKDRVTYEQYF
TRBD1,TRBJ1-2,TRBV4-1,-,TGCGCCAGCAGCGTCCAACAGGGGGCCGGGTATGGCTACACCTTC,CASSVQQGAGYGYTF
-,TRBJ2-2,TRBV19,once,TGTGCCAGTAGCAGGGGAACCGGGGAGCTGTTTTTT,CASSRGTGELFF
-,TRBJ2-7,TRBV24-1,few,TGTGCCACCAGTGAGGGCAGTTCCTACGAGCAGTACTTC,CATSEGSSYEQYF
TRBD2,TRBJ2-1,TRBV5-1,few,TGCGCCAGCAGCTTGCGACTAGCGCCTTCCTACAATGAGCAGTTCTTC,CASSLRLAPSYNEQFF
-,TRBJ2-7,TRBV3-1/TRBV3-2,few,TGTGCCAGCAGCCAACGTTACGAGCAGTACTTC,CASSQRYEQYF
-,TRBJ1-4,TRBV7-2,few,TGTGCCAGCAGCTTAACAGGGACCAAGGGGGAAAAACTGTTTTTT,CASSLTGTKGEKLFF
-,TRBJ2-5,TRBV5-6,-,TGTGCCAGCAGCCCAGGCGCTGAAAACACGGTTAGAGAGACCCAGTACTTC,CASSPGAENTVRETQYF
-,TRBJ2-2,TRBV4-1,-,TGCGCCAGCAGCCAAGATCCCCGTTCCGGGGAGCTGTTTTTT,CASSQDPRSGELFF
TRBD1,TRBJ2-1,TRBV6-5,-,TGTGCCAGCAGCCAGACAGGGGGCTCCTACAATGAGCAGTTCTTC,CASSQTGGSYNEQFF
TRBD2,TRBJ2-1,TRBV7-8,-,TGTGCCAGCAGCTTAAGGCAGCGGGAGCGTACGAGTCCCAATGAGCAGTTCTTC,CASSLRQRERTSPNEQFF
-,TRBJ2-5,TRBV11-2,-,TGTGCCAGCAGCCCACAGCGGTTCCAAGAGACCCAGTACTTC,CASSPQRFQETQYF
TRBD1,TRBJ1-2,TRBV3-1/TRBV3-2,-,TGTGCCAGCAGTCTTTCTCGCCGGACAGGATATGGCTACACCTTC,CASSLSRRTGYGYTF
-,TRBJ1-5,TRBV21-1,few,TGTGCCGCAAGGGACAGGGCTTCTTATAGCAATCAGCCCCAGCATTTT,CAARDRASYSNQPQHF
TRBD2,TRBJ2-1,TRBV24-1,-,TGTGCCACCAGTGATTTGACGACTAGCGGGAGCTCCTACAATGAGCAGTTCTTC,CATSDLTTSGSSYNEQFF
TRBD2,TRBJ2-2,TRBV7-2,-,TGTGCCAGCAGCTGGACTAGCGGGGGATACCGATCCGGGGAGCTGTTTTTT,CASSWTSGGYRSGELFF
TRBD1,TRBJ1-6,TRBV7-3,few,TGTGCCAGCAGCCTCGGACAGGGAATGTCACCCCTCCACTTT,CASSLGQGMSPLHF
TRBD1,TRBJ1-2,TRBV5-1,-,TGCGCCAGCAGCTTGACACCCACAGGGGGCGGCTACACCTTC,CASSLTPTGGGYTF
-,TRBJ2-7,TRBV9,-,TGTGCCAGCAGCGTAGACCCAGGGCCTAGCGTCGAGCAGTACTTC,CASSVDPGPSVEQYF
-,TRBJ1-6,TRBV19,-,TGTGCCAGTAGTATTTTCGGCAGGAATAATTCACCCCTCCACTTT,CASSIFGRNNSPLHF
-,TRBJ2-6,TRBV5-5,-,TGTGCCAGCAGCTTACACGGGGAAAGCTCTGGGGCCAACGTCCTGACTTTC,CASSLHGESSGANVLTF
-,TRBJ2-3,TRBV7-9,few,TGTGCCAGCAGCGCGGAGGGGTTAACAGATACGCAGTATTTT,CASSAEGLTDTQYF
TRBD1,TRBJ2-2,TRBV5-6,-,TGTGCCAGCAGCCCATCGGGGACAGGGCGGGGCGGGGAGCTGTTTTTT,CASSPSGTGRGGELFF
TRBD2,TRBJ2-5,TRBV25-1,-,TGTGCCAGCAGTTTCCCGGGGAGGGAAGAGACCCAGTACTTC,CASSFPGREETQYF
-,TRBJ2-1,TRBV28,-,TGTGCCAGCAGCCGACTAGGTGGTGAGCAGTTCTTC,CASSRLGGEQFF
-,TRBJ1-2,TRBV6-1,-,TGTGCCAGCAGTGAAATAGGGGGGGCAGCTAACTATGGCTACACCTTC,CASSEIGGAANYGYTF
TRBD1,TRBJ2-2,TRBV29-1,-,TGCAGCGTCGCCCCGACAGGGAAAACCGGGGAGCTGTTTTTT,CSVAPTGKTGELFF
-,TRBJ1-6,TRBV11-2,-,TGTGCCAGCAGCTTTTCTTCGGGAAATTCACCCCTCCACTTT,CASSFSSGNSPLHF
-,TRBJ2-7,TRBV9,few,TGTGCCAGCAGCGTAGTTACTTCCGAGCAGTACTTC,CASSVVTSEQYF
-,TRBJ2-3,TRBV9,-,TGTGCCAGCAGCGTAAGACAGGTCACAGATACGCAGTATTTT,CASSVRQVTDTQYF
TRBD1,TRBJ1-6,TRBV5-4,once,TGTGCCAGGGGGGGACAGGATAATTCACCCCTCCACTTT,CARGGQDNSPLHF
TRBD1,TRBJ2-1,TRBV5-4,once,TGTGCCAGCAGCCGGGACAGGGGGATAAATGAGCAGTTCTTC,CASSRDRGINEQFF